The T cell receptor (beta chain) under discussion was sequenced for a study of blood T cells in healthy people across ages. Germline-derived CDR1 and CDR2 are LGHDT and YNNKEL (reference sequence). Trimming at V came to 3 bases and at J to 5 bases, leaving 2 bases not matched to a gene. CDR3 length equals 16 residues. Through a sample-barcoded 5' primer and a J-beta primer mix, a second PCR was run for roughly 6 to 12 cycles. Each CDR3 protein is one row after TCRdb ran MiXCR on the 5' RACE reads. The table includes about a million distinct CDR3 sequences, roughly 48% detected once. This chain connects TRBV3-1 to TRBJ2-3, with 16 bases matching TRBD2. This sequence was found in a man aged 25-40 years in good health. The source material was blood. DNA of the CDR3: TGTGCCAGCAGCCAGGGACTAGCGGGGGGGCGAGATACGCAGTATTTT. This gives the protein CASSQGLAGGRDTQYF.